This entry lists 32 T cell receptor beta chains sequenced from one sample in a study of T cells in Graves' hyperthyroidism and ophthalmopathy (dated by TCRdb to between 2017 and 2020). Libraries were built with multiplex PCR. TCRdb records Illumina HiSeq 2000 as the sequencer. The TCR beta CDR3 regions were amplified from RNA transcripts. For the first round of RT-PCR on the TCR CDR3, the HTBI primer set was used together with the Qiagen OneStep RT-PCR kit. TCRdb took the public reads, trimmed them with fastp at Q25, ran MiXCR for clone calling and kept in-frame beta chains. Each entry merges the rows of one CDR3 protein and shows their most common DNA and genes. This sample holds 490,000 or so distinct CDR3 sequences; around 50% were observed only once. In total, the top ten clones hold around two fifths of the sample. The sequencing sample was made of peripheral blood or thyroid tissue (not recorded which). All receptors derive from an adult woman with Graves' disease, either hyperthyroidism or ophthalmopathy (not recorded which).

This clonotype was recorded a few times. The chain has TRBV2 and TRBJ1-5; maybe TRBD1 (5 bases). Germline CDR1 is SNHLY and CDR2 is FYNNEI. V gave up 7 bases and J gave up 6 bases, with 16 bases separating them. The CDR3 consists of 14 residues. The CDR3 is CASTRDSGGQPQHF. As DNA, the CDR3 is TGTGCCAGCACTCGGGACTCCGGCGGTCAGCCCCAGCATTTT.

CDR3 amino acids: CASSAFWGSETQYF. As DNA, the CDR3 is TGTGCCAGCAGTGCCTTTTGGGGTTCCGAGACCCAGTACTTC. This chain uses TRBV25-1 with TRBJ2-5; D not resolved. CDR3 length: 14 residues. Germline assignment: CDR1 MGHDK and CDR2 SYGVNS. The V gene lost 4 bases and the J gene lost 5 bases, with 14 bases spanning the gap.

This clonotype was observed many times. This sequence joins TRBV29-1 and TRBJ1-4; the match to TRBD1 covers 11 bases. The CDR3 runs to 14 residues. Germline assignment: CDR1 SQVTM and CDR2 ANQGSEA. V trimming: 0 bases; J trimming: 8 bases; junction bases outside the gene matches: 2. CDR3 coding DNA: TGCAGCGTTGAAGACGGGACAGGGGGGGAAAAACTGTTTTTT. Amino acids: CSVEDGTGGEKLFF.

The chain has TRBV29-1 and TRBJ1-1; no clear D. Germline values: CDR1 SQVTM, CDR2 ANQGSEA. V lost 0 bases and J lost 1, with 6 bases in between. The CDR3 length is 13 residues. CDR3 coding DNA: TGCAGCGTTGAAGAGGACCCGAACACTGAAGCTTTCTTT. Protein sequence: CSVEEDPNTEAFF.

V gene TRBV19 combines with J gene TRBJ2-2, with D perhaps matching TRBD1 (6 bases). Trimming removed 8 bases from V and 0 bases from J, with 19 bases in between. This CDR3 spans 17 amino acids. Germline V gene sequence: CDR1 LNHDA, CDR2 SQIVND (reference sequence). The CDR3 sequence: CASYRQQGNTNTGELFF. The CDR3 DNA reads TGTGCCAGTTATCGGCAACAGGGAAACACGAACACCGGGGAGCTGTTTTTT.

The table lists this clonotype with many counts. This chain uses TRBV6-2 or TRBV6-3 with TRBJ1-5, with a possible D match to TRBD1 (6 bases). CDR1 is MNHEY and CDR2 is SVGEGT in the germline V gene. The V and J ends lost 7 bases and 5 bases respectively, with 15 bases between them. The CDR3 covers 14 residues. Written as DNA, the CDR3 is TGTGCCAGCACCCTAAGGGGGGCCCATCAGCCCCAGCATTTT. It is translated as CASTLRGAHQPQHF.

The chain recombines TRBV7-2 with TRBJ2-5; 10 nucleotides agree with TRBD2. Per the germline V gene, CDR1 is SGHTA and CDR2 is FQGNSA. The V gene end was trimmed by 5 bases and the J gene end by 1 base; junction bases not matched to a gene: 10. The CDR3 has 17 amino acids. The CDR3 here is CASSPRAGGRFQETQYF. CDR3 nucleotide sequence: TGTGCCAGCAGCCCGCGAGCGGGGGGGCGGTTCCAAGAGACCCAGTACTTC.

The chain carries TRBV11-2 and TRBJ1-1; a possible D gene is TRBD1 (6 bases). V was clipped by 6 bases and J by 4 bases, with 12 bases between them. Germline lookup yields CDR1 SGHAT and CDR2 FQNNGV. The CDR3 is made up of 13 amino acids. The CDR3 DNA follows: TGTGCCAGCAGTAGGATCAGGGGCACTGAAGCTTTCTTT. Protein: CASSRIRGTEAFF. Variable domain in full (rest from reference TRBV11-2 and TRBJ1-1): EAGVAQSPRYKIIEKRQSVAFWCNPISGHATLYWYQQILGQGPKLLIQFQNNGVVDDSQLPKDRFSAERLKGVDSTLKIQPAKLEDSAVYLCASSRIRGTEAFFGQGTRLTVV.

The genes are TRBV29-1 and TRBJ2-7; TRBD1 agrees at 8 bases. Trimming cost V 7 bases and J 4 bases; bases outside gene matches: 15. The V gene's germline CDR1 is SQVTM and CDR2 ANQGSEA. This CDR3 has 15 amino acids. The CDR3 nucleotides are TGCAGCGCCAGGACCGGACAGGGACTTCTGTACGAGCAGTACTTC. This codes for CSARTGQGLLYEQYF.

The rearrangement uses TRBV29-1 and TRBJ1-5; D gene uncertain. CDR1 is SQVTM and CDR2 is ANQGSEA in the germline V gene. This CDR3 comprises 11 residues. Trimming pared 4 bases from V and 9 bases from J, leaving 10 bases between. The CDR3 here is CSVGYNGPQHF. The CDR3 nucleotides read TGCAGCGTTGGGTACAACGGGCCCCAGCATTTT.

Concerning this clonotype: No DNA is shown, since the ends of the CDR3 on it are uncertain; the CDR3 is the one TCRdb lists. The chain employs TRBV14 and TRBJ2-2; TRBD2, the table's D call, was not compared with the DNA. Germline V gene lookup returns CDR1 SGHDN and CDR2 FVKESK. 15 amino acids form the CDR3, both terminal residues included. CDR3 protein: CASSQGWGLAGSCFF.

V is TRBV2 and J is TRBJ1-2; D might be TRBD1 (5 bases). The CDR3 extends over 13 amino acids. The germline CDR1 and CDR2 sequences are SNHLY and FYNNEI. V shed 6 bases and J shed 4 bases, with 12 bases lying between them. The CDR3 loop is CASSLEQVYGYTF. CDR3 in DNA: TGTGCCAGCAGCTTAGAACAGGTCTATGGCTACACCTTC.

CDR3 sequence (DNA): TGCAGCGTTGAGGGCGGACTAGCGGGAAACTACGAGCAGTACTTC. It codes for CSVEGGLAGNYEQYF. The rearrangement uses TRBV29-1 and TRBJ2-7; 12 nucleotides align to TRBD2. Germline lookup yields CDR1 SQVTM and CDR2 ANQGSEA. J lost 3 bases, V lost 3 bases, and 6 bases had no gene match. The CDR3 runs to 15 residues.

This clonotype was recorded a few times. J is TRBJ2-7 and V is TRBV20-1, with D hard to call. The CDR3 covers 15 residues. Germline CDR1 and CDR2: DFQATT and SNEGSKA (reference sequence). V was pared by 6 bases and J by 0 bases, with 18 bases between. CDR3 protein: CSASNPRRSSYEQYF. The CDR3 DNA reads TGCAGTGCGTCAAACCCCCGGCGGAGCTCCTACGAGCAGTACTTC.

This clonotype has a handful of counts. One base away lies a much larger clone, so this may be a sequencing read error. The chain is built from TRBV7-2 and TRBJ1-4; 7 bases fit TRBD1. Looked up from germline, CDR1 is SGHTA and CDR2 is FQGNSA. This CDR3 has 15 amino acids. DNA for the CDR3: TGTGCCAGCAGCTTAGATACAGGGGTTTGGGAAAACCTGTTTTTT. The encoded protein is CASSLDTGVWENLFF.

The gene calls are TRBV7-9 and TRBJ1-1; no clear D gene. The germline CDR1 and CDR2 sequences are SEHNR and FQNEAQ (reference sequence). V was pared by 5 bases and J by 3 bases, with 22 bases between. The CDR3 has 17 residues. CDR3 in DNA: TGTGCCAGCAGCCATCTGGTGTTCTCGCCCCGGGACACTGAAGCTTTCTTT. Its protein product is CASSHLVFSPRDTEAFF. The complete variable domain, with remaining parts taken from reference TRBV7-9 and TRBJ1-1, reads DTGVSQNPRHKITKRGQNVTFRCDPISEHNRLYWYRQTLGQGPEFLTYFQNEAQLEKSRLLSDRFSAERPKGSFSTLEIQRTEQGDSAMYLCASSHLVFSPRDTEAFFGQGTRLTVV.

A word on this clonotype: Because the CDR3's place on the DNA is in doubt, the DNA is left out and the CDR3 is given as listed by TCRdb. The chain is built from TRBV7-9 and TRBJ1-1; the tabulated D call, TRBD1, remains unverified against the DNA. Termini included, the CDR3 measures 21 amino acids. From germline, CDR1 is SEHNR and CDR2 FQNEAQ (reference sequence). CDR3 protein: CASSFYICSAPFRGANTEAFF.

This clonotype was recorded at least ten times. J is TRBJ2-5 and V is TRBV2; 9 bases are a match to TRBD1. This CDR3 comprises 19 residues. V lost 4 bases, J lost 1 base, and 16 bases stayed unmatched. The germline gives CDR1 SNHLY, CDR2 FYNNEI. CDR3 bases: TGTGCCAGCAGTGTCTACAGGGGGCTGGCGGGAGCCGTCCAAGAGACCCAGTACTTC. As protein: CASSVYRGLAGAVQETQYF.

J is TRBJ2-6 and V is TRBV29-1; either TRBD1 or TRBD2 may fit D (5 bases each). The germline CDR1 and CDR2 sequences are SQVTM and ANQGSEA. The CDR3 has 17 amino acids. Trimming removed 5 bases from V and 2 bases from J, with 19 bases in between. In DNA form, the CDR3 reads TGCAGCGTTAGAGGGGTATCACCCGGTGCTGGGGCCAACGTCCTGACTTTC. Its protein is CSVRGVSPGAGANVLTF.

The V gene is TRBV29-1, the J gene TRBJ2-7, with TRBD1 matching over 10 bases. This CDR3 contains 14 residues. V lost 1 base and J lost 5; bases outside the gene matches: 5. Per germline, CDR1 SQVTM and CDR2 ANQGSEA. The CDR3 loop is CSVEGGTGVDEQYF. The CDR3, as DNA: TGCAGCGTTGAAGGAGGGACAGGGGTGGACGAGCAGTACTTC.

On this clonotype itself: Sequence at one end of the junction differs from germline and may be a read error. CDR3: CASRHVASGIYEQYF. In DNA form, the CDR3 reads TGCGCCAGCAGGCACGTGGCTAGCGGAATTTACGAGCAGTACTTC. This chain connects TRBV2 to TRBJ2-7; 7 bases are shared with TRBD2. The length of the CDR3 is 15 residues. CDR1 and CDR2 (germline): SNHLY, FYNNEI.

The rearrangement uses TRBV7-2 and TRBJ1-1; D gene uncertain. The ends were cut back, 5 bases at V and 3 bases at J, with 13 bases in the middle. The CDR3 has 14 residues. Germline V gene sequence: CDR1 SGHTA, CDR2 FQGNSA. Here the CDR3 DNA reads TGTGCCAGCAGCCCCTACGGGAGGGACACTGAAGCTTTCTTT. Protein: CASSPYGRDTEAFF.

Comment on this clonotype: A much larger clone sits a single nucleotide away, making a read error possible. This chain uses TRBV10-3 with TRBJ1-4; no clear D. Germline V gene sequence: CDR1 ENHRY, CDR2 SYGVKD. This CDR3 region has 14 residues. Trimming cost V 6 bases and J 7 bases, with 15 bases left between them. In DNA, the CDR3 is TGTGCCATCAGCCCTAGAACATCTACTGAAAAACTGTTTTTT. Protein product: CAISPRTSTEKLFF.

The DNA of the CDR3 is TGCAGTGCTCCCACCGGACTAGCGGGAGACGAGCAGTACTTC. The encoded protein is CSAPTGLAGDEQYF. The chain uses TRBV20-1 and TRBJ2-7; 13 nucleotides match TRBD2. After removal of 5 bases from V and 5 bases from J, the junction contained 6 bases not matched to a gene. Germline CDR1 and CDR2: DFQATT and SNEGSKA (reference sequence). The CDR3 runs 14 residues.

This clonotype occurred a few times. This chain links TRBV25-1 with TRBJ1-4; D is unclear. Germline-derived CDR1 and CDR2 are MGHDK and SYGVNS. There are 11 residues in the CDR3. V gave up 7 bases and J gave up 7 bases, with 7 bases separating them. The CDR3 sequence: CASNIGEKLFF. CDR3 bases: TGTGCCAGCAACATTGGTGAAAAACTGTTTTTT.

This chain joins TRBV7-9 and TRBJ2-7, with a possible D match to TRBD2 (8 bases). The CDR3 contains 17 residues. The V and J ends lost 2 bases and 3 bases respectively, with 20 bases between them. Germline V gene data show CDR1 as SEHNR and CDR2 as FQNEAQ (reference sequence). The CDR3: CASSLWPGRGLDYEQYF. The CDR3 coding sequence is TGTGCCAGCAGCTTATGGCCCGGGAGGGGGCTCGACTACGAGCAGTACTTC.

This clonotype was found many times. The chain joins TRBV28 to TRBJ2-7; D uncertain. The germline V gene encodes CDR1 MDHEN and CDR2 SYDVKM. The CDR3 covers 12 residues. The V end was cut by 1 base, the J end by 12 bases, with 13 bases between. For the CDR3, the DNA is TGTGCCAGCAGTTTATCAGGCAGTAAACCGTACTTC. It codes for CASSLSGSKPYF.

The rearrangement uses TRBV9 and TRBJ1-5; D gene unclear. Germline loops: CDR1 SGDLS, CDR2 YYNGEE. The CDR3 has 14 residues. The V and J ends lost 0 bases and 11 bases respectively, with 15 bases between them. The CDR3 region is CASSVAGAQETQHF. CDR3 coding DNA: TGTGCCAGCAGCGTAGCGGGAGCTCAAGAGACCCAGCATTTT. The entire variable domain, with the rest obtained from reference TRBV9 and TRBJ1-5, is as follows: DSGVTQTPKHLITATGQRVTLRCSPRSGDLSVYWYQQSLDQGLQFLIQYYNGEERAKGNILERFSAQQFPDLHSELNLSSLELGDSALYFCASSVAGAQETQHFGDGTRLSIL.

This clonotype was counted a few times. The chain couples TRBV28 to TRBJ2-2; D may be TRBD2 (5 bases). Per germline, CDR1 MDHEN and CDR2 SYDVKM. This CDR3 contains 14 residues. V lost 7 bases and J 4 bases, leaving 13 bases between the germline ends. CDR3 region: CASISASRTGELFF. CDR3 sequence (DNA): TGTGCCAGCATTTCGGCTAGCCGCACCGGGGAGCTGTTTTTT.

This chain's CDR3 is CASSARYPNTGELFF. DNA for the CDR3: TGTGCCAGTAGTGCCAGATACCCGAACACCGGGGAGCTGTTTTTT. The gene calls are TRBV19 and TRBJ2-2; no firm D call. This CDR3 is 15 amino acids long. Germline-derived CDR1 and CDR2 are LNHDA and SQIVND (reference sequence). The ends were cut back, 5 bases at V and 0 bases at J, with 10 bases in the middle. The full variable domain, its missing parts supplied by reference TRBV19 and TRBJ2-2, is DGGITQSPKYLFRKEGQNVTLSCEQNLNHDAMYWYRQDPGQGLRLIYYSQIVNDFQKGDIAEGYSVSREKKESFPLTVTSAQKNPTAFYLCASSARYPNTGELFFGEGSRLTVL.

As concerns this clonotype: A read error is possible here, since a much larger clone lies one base away. This chain uses TRBV7-2 with TRBJ1-5; D is ambiguous. This CDR3 has 12 amino acids. Deletions cut 1 base from V and 7 bases from J, with 5 bases between. CDR1 and CDR2 (germline): SGHTA, FQGNSA. Written as DNA, the CDR3 is TGTGCCAGCAGCTTAGATTTCCAGCCCCAGCATTTT. Protein product: CASSLDFQPQHF.

The chain has TRBV6-1 and TRBJ1-1, with D unresolved. The CDR3 has 14 residues. Germline loops: CDR1 MNHNS, CDR2 SASEGT. Trimming took 6 bases from V and 4 from J, leaving 15 bases between them. The CDR3 DNA reads as TGTGCCAGCAGGAGACTGGGCACGGGCACTGAAGCTTTCTTT. This gives the protein CASRRLGTGTEAFF.